The TCR beta chain under discussion was sequenced for a study of T cells in Graves' hyperthyroidism and ophthalmopathy. Exclusion followed for patients with uncontrolled infection, other autoimmune disease, pregnancy or lactation. PBMCs were collected from a roughly 10 ml volume of fresh peripheral blood. This clonotype has more than one count but fewer than ten. Researchers amplified the TCR beta CDR3 regions from RNA transcripts. Using the HTBI primer set, a first-round RT-PCR was run on the TCR CDR3. TCRdb passed the multiplex PCR reads through MiXCR, listing each CDR3 protein once. The table lists a few hundred thousand distinct CDR3 sequences, 17% of them singletons. The source is a woman aged 18-29 years with Graves' ophthalmopathy. Sequencing used blood.

The CDR3 DNA is TGTGCCACCAACACGGGGAGTAGGAATTCACCCCTCCACTTT. Its translation: CATNTGSRNSPLHF. This rearrangement joins TRBV7-8 to TRBJ1-6; D is undetermined. Germline V gene data show CDR1 as SGHVS and CDR2 as FQNEAQ. The CDR3 extends over 14 amino acids. Trimming removed 10 bases from V and 7 bases from J, with 17 bases in between.